This T cell receptor (beta chain) was profiled in a study of radiotherapy plus CTLA-4 blockade in lung cancer. The data were produced by immunoSEQ multiplex PCR, yet TCRdb's version contains in-frame clones alone and is incomplete. The sample carries around 24,000 clones, around 72% recorded once. The sequence was obtained from a human donor with non-small cell lung cancer who had stable disease on radiotherapy plus ipilimumab. This specimen consisted of peripheral blood, obtained from a patient treated with radiotherapy plus ipilimumab.

The CDR3 is CTSSPEGDSGMNTGELFF. CDR3 bases: TGCACCAGCAGCCCCGAGGGGGACAGCGGGATGAACACCGGGGAGCTGTTTTTT. The V and J genes are TRBV1 and TRBJ2-2. TRBV1 is a listed pseudogene. The CDR3 totals 18 residues.